This is a list of T cell receptor beta chains from one sample in a study of OX40 agonist ivuxolimab in advanced cancers. Using immunoSEQ multiplex PCR, the repertoire was profiled, and TCRdb retains in-frame clones only, with some absent. Among 50,000 to 55,000 clones listed, 80% to 90% were seen once. The sample consisted of CD4+ or CD8+ T cells sorted from blood, taken in a trial of the OX40 agonist ivuxolimab. The receptors shown here come from an adult with an advanced solid tumor such as melanoma, head and neck, liver or kidney cancer. Both conserved end residues are part of each CDR3. The D gene is left open where the match is weak. The size field is filled for only some rows; it gives once, few, many or a size class.

>.|TRBV28|.|TRBJ1-5
TGTGCCAGCAGTCTTTCTTCGGCGCCCCAGCATTTT
CASSLSSAPQHF
>.|TRBV7-9|few|TRBJ2-7
TGTGCCAGCAGCTTAGTGGACACTCCCTACGAGCAGTACTTC
CASSLVDTPYEQYF
>TRBD2|TRBV18|few|TRBJ2-7
TGTGCCAGCTCACCACGGACTAGCGGTACCTACGAGCAGTACTTC
CASSPRTSGTYEQYF
>TRBD1|TRBV19|.|TRBJ1-1
TGTGCCAGTAGTATACCCAGACAGGGGCAATCGAACACTGAAGCTTTCTTT
CASSIPRQGQSNTEAFF
>.|TRBV11-3|.|TRBJ2-7
TGTGCCAGCAGCTTAGGCCCGGGATTAACCTACGAGCAGTACTTC
CASSLGPGLTYEQYF
>.|TRBV4-1|once|TRBJ2-2
TGCGCCAGCAGCTGGAGGGCCTCAGAAGGTACCGGGGAGCTGTTTTTT
CASSWRASEGTGELFF
>.|TRBV18|.|TRBJ2-5
TGTGCCAGCTCATCACACTCGGGGGAGACCCAGTACTTC
CASSSHSGETQYF
>.|TRBV19|.|TRBJ2-1
TGTGCCAGTATCAATACTGGGGCGAAGGGTGAGCAGTTCTTC
CASINTGAKGEQFF
>TRBD1|TRBV10-3|.|TRBJ2-3
TGTGCCATCAATACAGGGGCAAGCACAGATACGCAGTATTTT
CAINTGASTDTQYF
>.|TRBV19|.|TRBJ2-7
TGTGCCAGTAGTAACGGGTACTACGAGCAGTACTTC
CASSNGYYEQYF
>.|TRBV5-5|.|TRBJ2-7
TGTGCCAGCAACTGGGGACATTTCGCCTACGAGCAGTACTTC
CASNWGHFAYEQYF
>.|TRBV7-9|.|TRBJ2-3
TGTGCCAGCAGCTTACCTGGGAAGCTAGTTTTTTCAGATACGCAGTATTTT
CASSLPGKLVFSDTQYF
>.|TRBV10-3|.|TRBJ1-5
TGTGCCATCAGTGAGTCAACAGGTTCACAGCCCCAGCATTTT
CAISESTGSQPQHF
>TRBD1|TRBV30|.|TRBJ1-2
TGTGCCTGGAGTCCGACAGGGATCGCTGGCTACACCTTC
CAWSPTGIAGYTF
>TRBD2|TRBV7-9|.|TRBJ2-1
TGTGCCAGCAGCTTAGCGGGGGGGACTTGGTTCTTC
CASSLAGGTWFF
>.|TRBV19|once|TRBJ1-2
TGTGCCAGTATCGGAGGTTACGATGGCTACACCTTC
CASIGGYDGYTF
>TRBD1|TRBV7-8|.|TRBJ2-5
TGTGCCAGCAGCTGGGACAGACAAGAGACCCAGTACTTC
CASSWDRQETQYF
>.|TRBV9|.|TRBJ1-2
TGTGCCCCCGAGGGGTGGGGCGGTGGCTACACCTTC
CAPEGWGGGYTF
>TRBD2|TRBV23-1|.|TRBJ2-2
TGCGCCAGCACCCGGCCCGGGACTAGGCCCTTTGAAACCGGGGAGCTGTTTTTT
CASTRPGTRPFETGELFF
>.|TRBV28|.|TRBJ1-1
TGTGCCAGCAGTTGGGGCGACCGCACTGAAGCTTTCTTT
CASSWGDRTEAFF
>.|TRBV28|.|TRBJ2-7
TGTGCCAGCAGTTCCGGACAGTCCTACGAGCAGTACTTC
CASSSGQSYEQYF
>.|TRBV27|.|TRBJ1-1
TGTGCCAGCAGTTTAGGCAGGACTGAACGCGCTTTCTTT
CASSLGRTERAFF
>TRBD2|TRBV4-2|.|TRBJ2-4
TGTGCCAGCAGCCAAGAGGGACTAGCGGGAGGAGTAGCCAAAAACATTCAGTACTTC
CASSQEGLAGGVAKNIQYF
>.|TRBV10-3|.|TRBJ2-1
TGTGCCATCAGTGAGGGCGAAGGCAATGAGCAGTTCTTC
CAISEGEGNEQFF
>.|TRBV6-6|once|TRBJ1-3
TGTGCCAGCAGTCACATGACTGATTCTGGAAACACCATATATTTT
CASSHMTDSGNTIYF
>.|TRBV30|.|TRBJ1-1
TGTGCCTGGAGTATTAACCGGGACACTGAAGCTTTCTTT
CAWSINRDTEAFF
>.|TRBV7-9|.|TRBJ2-3
TGTGCCAGCAGCAGGGACCTAGGGGGCACAGATACGCAGTATTTT
CASSRDLGGTDTQYF